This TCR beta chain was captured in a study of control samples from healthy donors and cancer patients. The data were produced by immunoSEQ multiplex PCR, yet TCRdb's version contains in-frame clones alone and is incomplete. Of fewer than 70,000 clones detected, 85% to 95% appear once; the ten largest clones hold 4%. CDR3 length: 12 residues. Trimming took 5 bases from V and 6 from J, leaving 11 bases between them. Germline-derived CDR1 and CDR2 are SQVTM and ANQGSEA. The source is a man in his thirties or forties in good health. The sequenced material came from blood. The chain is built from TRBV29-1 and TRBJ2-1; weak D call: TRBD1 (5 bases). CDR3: CSVLKGANEQFF. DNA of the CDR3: TGCAGCGTTCTTAAAGGGGCCAATGAGCAGTTCTTC.